This T cell receptor beta chain was recorded in a study of cytomegalovirus exposure and HLA in healthy donors. Findings of the study overall: The likely origin of a cluster of highly shared sequence variants was a sequencing artifact.

This PCR relied on a set of 60 Vbeta primers and 13 Jbeta primers. Sequencing was performed with immunoSEQ multiplex PCR; in TCRdb, only in-frame clones are kept and a portion is missing. Its listing shows 85,000 or so clones. With 3 bases removed from V and 3 bases from J, the gap between germline ends came to 11 bases. Germline V CDR1 and CDR2: GTSNPN, SVGIG (reference sequence). This CDR3 has 14 amino acids. About this clone: Its specificity is not known.

The source of this sequence is a young woman in good health and CMV-seronegative. The specimen was PBMCs. The chain uses TRBV30 and TRBJ1-4; D may be TRBD1 (5 bases). Here the CDR3 reads CAWRVQGPNEKLFF. The CDR3 DNA reads as TGTGCCTGGAGGGTTCAGGGTCCTAATGAAAAACTGTTTTTT.